A selection of T cell receptor beta chains follows, all from one sample in a study of a mutant IDH1 vaccine in newly diagnosed glioma. Antigens for these TCRs are unknown. The table came from immunoSEQ multiplex PCR; TCRdb's copy has only in-frame clones and leaves some out. The sample holds about 38,000 clones; 75% to 85% are singletons and the top ten take approximately 5.1%. The sample consisted of PBMCs, taken from a glioma patient whose treatment included an IDH1 peptide vaccine. All receptors derive from a man aged 35 to 55 with glioma. Each CDR3 is given without its conserved first and last residue. The D gene is left open where the match is weak.

CDR3 length	V gene	D gene	J gene	CDR3 protein
12	TRBV11-2	NA	TRBJ1-2	ASSTGNVNYGYT
12	TRBV9	TRBD1	TRBJ2-7	ASSPRTGWSEQY
12	TRBV9	NA	TRBJ1-2	ASSVVQWNYGYT
12	TRBV19	TRBD1	TRBJ1-2	ASSILDRAYGYT
14	TRBV11-2	TRBD1	TRBJ1-4	ASSLIQGRTNEKLF
15	TRBV7-6	TRBD1	TRBJ2-1	ASSPSGQGALYNEQF
12	TRBV10-3	TRBD1	TRBJ1-1	AISEAGGFTEAF
13	TRBV11-2	TRBD1	TRBJ1-6	ASGTGDSRNSPLH
10	TRBV7-2	NA	TRBJ2-3	ASSSRGDTQY
19	TRBV23-1	NA	TRBJ2-7	ASSHGLPGHARPRPPYEQY
15	TRBV15	TRBD1	TRBJ2-7	ATSRATLTGGRYEQY
11	TRBV11-2	NA	TRBJ2-5	ASSLSGLETQY
13	TRBV28	TRBD1	TRBJ2-5	ASSFRQGRWETQY
11	TRBV7-6	TRBD1	TRBJ1-1	ASSGQGNTEAF